Included here is one T cell receptor (beta chain) sequence, with context. As handled by the study authors: Reference gene primer amplification gave estimated nucleated cell counts. This table comes from immunoSEQ multiplex PCR, and its TCRdb copy is limited to in-frame clones, with some not included. V and J calls and clone size are those listed in that table; D and trimming were worked out from the DNA. The repertoire holds about 99,000 clones, with roughly 86% as singletons. The data derive from a study of blood T cell repertoires in COVID-19. Across the study: The United States, Italy and Spain were the sources of the acute and convalescent COVID-19 samples. The cDNA or gDNA used as material had been derived from T cells, B-cell-depleted T cells, or PBMCs.

The V gene's germline CDR1 is SGHRS and CDR2 YFSETQ. V gave up 0 bases and J gave up 5 bases; unmatched junction bases: 6. This CDR3 has 16 residues. The chain recombines TRBV5-1 with TRBJ1-2; 11 positions agree with TRBD1. Input material: peripheral blood. The sequence came from a woman aged 60-70 years in a cohort sampled during active or convalescent COVID-19. The CDR3 is CASSLEGQGVRYGYTF. The CDR3 DNA reads as TGCGCCAGCAGCTTGGAGGGACAGGGGGTTCGATATGGCTACACCTTC.